The present T cell receptor beta chain was sequenced within a study of regulatory T cells in long-lasting Graves disease. CDR3 length: 13 residues. The V gene lost 8 bases and the J gene lost 6 bases, with 13 bases spanning the gap. CDR1 and CDR2 from the germline V gene are SEHNR and FQNEAQ (reference sequence). For TCR beta, libraries came from iRepertoire HTBI primers and Arm-PCR of CDR3 regions. TCRdb re-analysed the multiplex PCR reads in MiXCR, keeping a single row per CDR3 protein. The sample lists some 500,000 distinct CDR3 sequences, about 14% seen once, with roughly 9.7% in the top ten. Overall study findings and caveats: Persistent cases favored TRBV28, TRBJ1-2 and TRBJ2-5.

Noted time point: newly diagnosed GD, antithyroid drugs for less than 3 months. Extracted PBMC RNA gave rise to the TCR library. Regarding this clonotype: Its antigen remains unknown.

These sequences were also reported in another study, on T cells in Graves' hyperthyroidism and ophthalmopathy.

The V gene is TRBV7-9, the J gene TRBJ1-4; no reliable D call. Sample: peripheral blood mononuclear cells (PBMCs), taken at new diagnosis, from a patient treated with antithyroid drugs. This receptor was taken from a man in his thirties or forties with Graves disease. Written as DNA, the CDR3 is TGTGCCAGCCGTGAACGAAGTGATGAAAAACTGTTTTTT. Residues: CASRERSDEKLFF.